The present TCR beta chain was sequenced within a study of cytomegalovirus exposure and HLA in healthy donors. Study-wide context: Early release data held approximately 81 million unique TCRs from HLA-typed donors. Study-wide results and caveats: In a later analysis, TCR beta V- and J-gene trimming was associated with a missense DCLRE1C variant. A highly shared variant cluster was judged a likely technical artifact.

Points on this clone: Its antigen is undetermined.

Use of 60 Vbeta and 13 Jbeta primers characterized the PCR. Here immunoSEQ multiplex PCR was the method, and the copy in TCRdb shows in-frame clones only, minus some. The table includes 99,000 or so clones, 65% to 80% detected once. The CDR3 totals 15 residues. CDR1 is MDHEN and CDR2 is SYDVKM in the germline V gene. The J segment lost 5 bases and the V segment lost 2 bases, leaving 8 bases of the junction unmatched. Specimen: PBMCs. The clonotype was recovered from a male donor in good health and CMV-seronegative. This chain connects TRBV28 to TRBJ1-2, with TRBD1 identical over 7 bases. The CDR3 DNA reads TGTGCCAGCAGTTTAGGGACAGTTCTAAGTTATGGCTACACCTTC. Translation: CASSLGTVLSYGYTF.